These 23 T cell receptor beta chains share one sample of origin, sequenced in a study of PD-L1 blockade in urothelial cancer. As to time point: peripheral blood 6 weeks after treatment start. Profiled with immunoSEQ multiplex PCR; TCRdb holds only in-frame clones, not every one. The data hold fewer than 90,000 clones, with less than 95% observed a single time. Material: PBMCs, obtained around atezolizumab (anti-PD-L1) treatment. These receptors were collected from a woman of 80 years or more with urothelial cancer.

The chain has TRBV9 and TRBJ2-1; no definite D call. Trimming took 1 base from V and 4 from J, leaving 15 bases between them. The CDR3 length is 16 residues. Germline lookup yields CDR1 SGDLS and CDR2 YYNGEE. The CDR3 DNA sequence: TGTGCCAGCAGCGTATCCCTAGACCCCCCATACAATGAGCAGTTCTTC. Translating gives CASSVSLDPPYNEQFF.

The chain carries TRBV10-1 and TRBJ1-5; unclear D gene. This CDR3 spans 15 amino acids. Germline V gives CDR1 WNHNN, CDR2 SYGVQD (reference sequence). V gave up 2 bases and J gave up 3 bases, with 11 bases separating them. CDR3 amino acids: CASSEGDGYNQPQHF. Written as DNA, the CDR3 is TGCGCCAGCAGTGAGGGAGACGGCTACAATCAGCCCCAGCATTTT.

The rearrangement links TRBV27 to TRBJ2-1; 9 bases match TRBD2. The ends lost 0 bases at V and 7 bases at J; junction bases unmatched: 10. Germline V gene data show CDR1 as MNHEY and CDR2 as SMNVEV (reference sequence). The CDR3 is 17 amino acids. CDR3 in amino acids: CASSLSGIAGVVNEQFF. The DNA for the CDR3 is TGTGCCAGCAGTTTATCGGGGATAGCGGGAGTCGTTAATGAGCAGTTCTTC.

The rearrangement joins TRBV19 to TRBJ2-1; 7 bases align to TRBD2. Germline V gives CDR1 LNHDA, CDR2 SQIVND (reference sequence). This CDR3 contains 15 residues. Trimming took 4 bases from V and 4 from J; bases not matched to a gene: 7. In nucleotides, the CDR3 is TGTGCCAGTAGTAAAGCTAGCGGCTCTTACAATGAGCAGTTCTTC. This encodes CASSKASGSYNEQFF.

V gene TRBV7-9 combines with J gene TRBJ2-3; 9 nucleotides match TRBD2. CDR3 length: 19 amino acids. The trim removed 5 bases at V and 1 base at J, leaving 16 bases unmatched. CDR1 and CDR2 (germline): SEHNR, FQNEAQ (reference sequence). The CDR3 reads CASSTTPAGGRLGTDTQYF. CDR3 in DNA: TGTGCCAGCAGCACAACCCCTGCGGGAGGGCGACTAGGCACAGATACGCAGTATTTT.

This chain connects TRBV18 to TRBJ2-2; tentative D call: TRBD1 (6 bases). The CDR3 runs 14 residues. V lost 2 bases to trimming and J lost 5 bases, with 9 bases between them. Germline lookup yields CDR1 KGHSH and CDR2 LQKENI. The CDR3 region is CASSPFQGTGELFF. Written as DNA, the CDR3 is TGTGCCAGCTCACCATTCCAGGGGACCGGGGAGCTGTTTTTT.

The chain is built from TRBV7-2 and TRBJ2-2, with 9 bases fitting TRBD2. Germline V gene lookup returns CDR1 SGHTA and CDR2 FQGNSA. The CDR3 extends over 17 amino acids. V was pared by 5 bases and J by 7 bases, with 14 bases of the junction left unmatched. CDR3 nucleotides: TGTGCCAGCAGCCCGAATAGCGGGAGCGGCCGGGGCGGGGAGCTGTTTTTT. Residues: CASSPNSGSGRGGELFF.

CDR3 in amino acids: CASSLVASSYNEQFF. The CDR3 bases are TGTGCCAGCAGCTTAGTCGCTAGCTCCTACAATGAGCAGTTCTTC. The chain recombines TRBV7-6 with TRBJ2-1; D unclear. Trimming stripped 1 base from V and 0 bases from J, with 7 bases between. Germline V gene lookup returns CDR1 SGHVS and CDR2 FNYEAQ. The CDR3 has 15 amino acids.

This sequence joins TRBV7-3 and TRBJ2-7; the match to TRBD2 covers 8 bases. Germline CDR1 reads SGHTA; CDR2 reads FQGTGA. Germline trimming cut 3 bases from V and 1 base from J; bases unmatched to any gene: 2. The CDR3 is made up of 14 amino acids. This chain's CDR3 is CASSLASGSYEQYF. The DNA for the CDR3 is TGTGCCAGCAGCTTGGCTAGCGGGTCCTACGAGCAGTACTTC.

The chain uses TRBV5-1 and TRBJ2-1; D perhaps matches TRBD1 (5 bases). Trimming removed 0 bases from V and 6 bases from J, with 13 bases in between. The length of the CDR3 is 15 residues. Per germline, CDR1 SGHRS and CDR2 YFSETQ. The DNA for the CDR3 is TGCGCCAGCAGCTTGGGGCAGGGCTTCGGCAATGAGCAGTTCTTC. It specifies CASSLGQGFGNEQFF.

The chain carries TRBV5-1 and TRBJ2-1, with D perhaps TRBD2 (5 bases). The germline V gene encodes CDR1 SGHRS and CDR2 YFSETQ. The ends were cut back, 0 bases at V and 2 bases at J, with 9 bases in the middle. The CDR3 length is 15 residues. The CDR3 spells CASSLGSGPYNEQFF. CDR3 coding DNA: TGCGCCAGCAGCTTGGGGAGCGGCCCCTACAATGAGCAGTTCTTC. The variable domain in full, completed from reference TRBV5-1 and TRBJ2-1, reads KAGVTQTPRYLIKTRGQQVTLSCSPISGHRSVSWYQQTPGQGLQFLFEYFSETQRNKGNFPGRFSGRQFSNSRSEMNVSTLELGDSALYLCASSLGSGPYNEQFFGPGTRLTVL.

This chain uses TRBV19 with TRBJ1-1; tentative D call: TRBD1 (6 bases). CDR1 and CDR2 from the germline V gene are LNHDA and SQIVND (reference sequence). The CDR3 runs to 14 residues. With 5 bases removed from V and 4 bases from J, the gap between germline ends came to 14 bases. Written as DNA, the CDR3 is TGTGCCAGTAGTCCCGGGGGGGGCGGCACTGAAGCTTTCTTT. Amino acids: CASSPGGGGTEAFF. Full variable domain (remainder filled in from reference TRBV19 and TRBJ1-1): DGGITQSPKYLFRKEGQNVTLSCEQNLNHDAMYWYRQDPGQGLRLIYYSQIVNDFQKGDIAEGYSVSREKKESFPLTVTSAQKNPTAFYLCASSPGGGGTEAFFGQGTRLTVV.

This chain joins TRBV11-1 and TRBJ2-1; possibly TRBD2 for D (6 bases). CDR3 length equals 14 residues. Germline V lookup: CDR1 SGHAT, CDR2 FQDESV (reference sequence). V lost 1 base and J 7 bases, leaving 11 bases between the germline ends. CDR3 loop: CASSLEPRGNEQFF. CDR3 DNA: TGTGCCAGCAGCTTAGAGCCGCGGGGTAATGAGCAGTTCTTC.

In this sample, this clone turned up once. This rearrangement joins TRBV7-2 to TRBJ1-2, with 7 bases that match TRBD1. V lost 5 bases and J lost 0; bases outside the gene matches: 18. The CDR3 is 19 amino acids. Germline loops: CDR1 SGHTA, CDR2 FQGNSA. CDR3 residues: CASSPSAGTADLANYGYTF. CDR3 nucleotide sequence: TGTGCCAGCAGCCCCTCCGCCGGGACAGCGGATCTAGCTAACTATGGCTACACCTTC. Drawing the rest from reference TRBV7-2 and TRBJ1-2, the complete variable domain is GAGVSQSPSNKVTEKGKDVELRCDPISGHTALYWYRQSLGQGLEFLIYFQGNSAPDKSGLPSDRFSAERTGGSVSTLTIQRTQQEDSAVYLCASSPSAGTADLANYGYTFGSGTRLTVV.

This clone came up once. V is TRBV27 and J is TRBJ2-6; D is perhaps TRBD2 (7 bases). Looked up from germline, CDR1 is MNHEY and CDR2 is SMNVEV (reference sequence). The CDR3 totals 17 residues. Trimming removed 8 bases from V and 1 base from J, with 18 bases in between. CDR3 protein: CASQLHRGGSGANVLTF. The CDR3 DNA reads as TGTGCCAGCCAGTTACATAGGGGGGGATCTGGGGCCAACGTCCTGACTTTC.

The chain couples TRBV25-1 to TRBJ2-2, with TRBD2 identical over 8 bases. V shed 8 bases and J 4 bases; nucleotides not matched to a gene: 6. Germline V gene sequence: CDR1 MGHDK, CDR2 SYGVNS. CDR3 size: 14 residues. This CDR3 reads CASLPGGPTGELFF. DNA for the CDR3: TGTGCCAGCCTGCCGGGGGGGCCCACCGGGGAGCTGTTTTTT.

The CDR3 reads CASSPQGLAPEQFF. CDR3 in DNA: TGTGCCAGCAGCCCCCAGGGACTAGCGCCTGAGCAGTTCTTC. The rearrangement links TRBV7-9 to TRBJ2-1; 10 bases align to TRBD2. The germline gives CDR1 SEHNR, CDR2 FQNEAQ (reference sequence). The CDR3 spans 14 residues. The junction had 7 bases not matched to a gene; V was cut back by 5 bases and J by 9 bases.

The V call is TRBV27, the J call TRBJ1-2; a possible D gene is TRBD1 (5 bases). Germline CDR1 and CDR2: MNHEY and SMNVEV (reference sequence). This CDR3 spans 14 amino acids. The V end was cut by 6 bases, the J end by 5 bases, with 16 bases between. In DNA, the CDR3 is TGTGCCAGCAGCTATAGGGTGGGGGGATATGGCTACACCTTC. Translated: CASSYRVGGYGYTF.

The V gene is TRBV14, the J gene TRBJ2-5, with 13 bases that match TRBD2. V lost 4 bases and J lost 2; bases outside the gene matches: 7. The CDR3 loop spans 17 amino acids. The V gene's germline CDR1 is SGHDN and CDR2 FVKESK. DNA for the CDR3: TGTGCCAGCAGCCCCCGGACTAGCGGGAGTAAGCAAGAGACCCAGTACTTC. Protein sequence: CASSPRTSGSKQETQYF.

This rearrangement joins TRBV6-6 to TRBJ1-1; a possible D gene is TRBD1 (6 bases). The V gene lost 5 bases and the J gene lost 1 base, with 8 bases spanning the gap. Germline-derived CDR1 and CDR2 are MNHNY and SVGAGI (reference sequence). This CDR3 has 13 residues. The CDR3 nucleotides read TGTGCCAGCAGTGGACAGCCGAACACTGAAGCTTTCTTT. Its protein is CASSGQPNTEAFF.

The chain links TRBV7-6 to TRBJ2-1; D possibly corresponds to TRBD2 (6 bases). V gave up 4 bases and J gave up 5 bases, with 21 bases separating them. Germline CDR1 SGHVS, CDR2 FNYEAQ. The CDR3 has 17 residues. As DNA, the CDR3 is TGTGCCAGCAGCTCCCCATTGTCGGGACTCAAAAACAATGAGCAGTTCTTC. This sequence encodes CASSSPLSGLKNNEQFF. Combining the CDR3 with reference TRBV7-6 and TRBJ2-1 gives the whole variable domain GAGVSQSPRYKVTKRGQDVALRCDPISGHVSLYWYRQALGQGPEFLTYFNYEAQQDKSGLPNDRFSAERPEGSISTLTIQRTEQRDSAMYRCASSSPLSGLKNNEQFFGPGTRLTVL.

The chain recombines TRBV5-1 with TRBJ2-1; TRBD2 is a possible D gene (6 bases). The CDR3 consists of 15 residues. Per the germline V gene, CDR1 is SGHRS and CDR2 is YFSETQ. The V gene lost 2 bases and the J gene lost 8 bases, with 17 bases spanning the gap. The CDR3 spells CASSLTGSSSDEQFF. The CDR3 nucleotides read TGCGCCAGCAGCTTAACCGGGAGTTCAAGCGATGAGCAGTTCTTC. Filled out from reference TRBV5-1 and TRBJ2-1, the complete variable domain reads KAGVTQTPRYLIKTRGQQVTLSCSPISGHRSVSWYQQTPGQGLQFLFEYFSETQRNKGNFPGRFSGRQFSNSRSEMNVSTLELGDSALYLCASSLTGSSSDEQFFGPGTRLTVL.

The CDR3 sequence: CASSIEQGNSGNTIYF. CDR3 nucleotide sequence: TGCGCCAGCAGCATTGAACAGGGGAACTCTGGAAACACCATATATTTT. The chain couples TRBV5-1 to TRBJ1-3, with TRBD1 matching over 7 bases. This CDR3 comprises 16 residues. Unmatched junction bases numbered 7, after V lost 4 bases and J lost 0 bases. Germline V gene data show CDR1 as SGHRS and CDR2 as YFSETQ.